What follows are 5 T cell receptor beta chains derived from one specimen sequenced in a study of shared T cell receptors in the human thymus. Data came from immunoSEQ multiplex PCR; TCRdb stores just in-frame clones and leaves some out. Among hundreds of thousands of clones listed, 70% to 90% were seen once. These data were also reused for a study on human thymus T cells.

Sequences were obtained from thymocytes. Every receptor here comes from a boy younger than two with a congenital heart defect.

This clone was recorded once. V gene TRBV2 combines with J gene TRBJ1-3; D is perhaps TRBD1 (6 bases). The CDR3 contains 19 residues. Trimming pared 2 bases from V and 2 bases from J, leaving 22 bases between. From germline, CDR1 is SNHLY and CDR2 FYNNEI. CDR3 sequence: CASSEYRDRRSAPGNTIYF. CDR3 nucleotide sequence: TGTGCCAGCAGTGAATACAGGGACCGCCGTTCAGCTCCTGGAAACACCATATATTTT.

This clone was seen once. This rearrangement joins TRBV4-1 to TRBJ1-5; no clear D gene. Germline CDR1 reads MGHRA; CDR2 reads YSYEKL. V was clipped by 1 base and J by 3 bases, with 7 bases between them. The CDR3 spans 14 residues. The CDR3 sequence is CASSQGQFNQPQHF. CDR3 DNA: TGCGCCAGCAGCCAAGGCCAGTTCAATCAGCCCCAGCATTTT.

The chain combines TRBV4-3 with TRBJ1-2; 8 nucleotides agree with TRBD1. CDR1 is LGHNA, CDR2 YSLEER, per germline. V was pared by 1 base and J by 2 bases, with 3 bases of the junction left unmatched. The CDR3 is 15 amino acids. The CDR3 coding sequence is TGCGCCAGCAGCCAAGTACAGGGGGGAAACTATGGCTACACCTTC. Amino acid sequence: CASSQVQGGNYGYTF.

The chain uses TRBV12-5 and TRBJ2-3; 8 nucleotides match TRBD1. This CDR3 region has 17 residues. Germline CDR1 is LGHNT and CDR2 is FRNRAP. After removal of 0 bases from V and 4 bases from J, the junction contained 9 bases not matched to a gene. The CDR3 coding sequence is TGTGCTAGTGGTTTGGTCGGACAGGGACGGGGCCCAGATACGCAGTATTTT. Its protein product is CASGLVGQGRGPDTQYF.

CDR3 sequence (DNA): TGCGCCAGCAGTGAGTTGGGACTAGCGGGATGCACAGATACGCAGTATTTT. This gives the protein CASSELGLAGCTDTQYF. The V call is TRBV10-1, the J call TRBJ2-3, with 13 positions matching TRBD2. V shed 1 base and J 1 base; nucleotides not matched to a gene: 2. This CDR3 comprises 17 residues. Per germline, CDR1 WNHNN and CDR2 SYGVQD (reference sequence).